This entry lists 7 T cell receptor beta chains sequenced from one sample in a study of blood T cell repertoires in COVID-19. Repertoires were generated with immunoSEQ multiplex PCR, while TCRdb's copy carries only in-frame clones and drops some. The repertoire holds about 310,000 clones, nearly 90% seen once, with about 1% in the top ten. The source material was peripheral blood. These receptors were taken from a woman between 40 and 55 years old with COVID-19, enrolled during active disease.

The genes are TRBV9 and TRBJ2-1; 8 bases match TRBD2. Trimming removed 0 bases from V and 7 bases from J; junction bases left unmatched: 12. Germline V gene data show CDR1 as SGDLS and CDR2 as YYNGEE. This CDR3 is 17 amino acids long. The CDR3 sequence: CASSVVGGLAGWNEQFF. The CDR3 DNA sequence: TGTGCCAGCAGCGTAGTGGGCGGCCTAGCGGGTTGGAATGAGCAGTTCTTC.

The V gene is TRBV27, the J gene TRBJ1-1; 12 nucleotides agree with TRBD1. Unmatched junction bases numbered 1, after V lost 4 bases and J lost 1 base. The germline V gene has CDR1 MNHEY and CDR2 SMNVEV (reference sequence). This CDR3 spans 15 amino acids. The CDR3: CASSWDRGRNTEAFF. CDR3 in DNA: TGTGCCAGCAGTTGGGACAGGGGGCGGAACACTGAAGCTTTCTTT.

This clone occurred once. V is TRBV7-3 and J is TRBJ2-7; 11 bases fit TRBD2. V was pared by 3 bases and J by 3 bases, with 22 bases of the junction left unmatched. CDR1 is SGHTA, CDR2 FQGTGA, per germline. There are 21 residues in the CDR3. The CDR3 protein is CASSLIAGQGIYSGRDYEQYF. The CDR3 DNA sequence: TGTGCCAGCAGCTTGATAGCCGGACAGGGCATTTATAGCGGGAGGGACTACGAGCAGTACTTC.

This clone was picked up a small number of times. The chain links TRBV28 to TRBJ2-1, with D possibly matching TRBD2 (5 bases). CDR3 length equals 12 residues. Germline V lookup: CDR1 MDHEN, CDR2 SYDVKM. V lost 3 bases and J 11 bases, leaving 11 bases between the germline ends. The CDR3, as DNA: TGTGCCAGCAGTTTTTCTAGCTTAAAGCAGTTCTTC. It encodes CASSFSSLKQFF.

J is TRBJ1-6 and V is TRBV6-2 or TRBV6-3; the D gene is possibly TRBD1 (6 bases). CDR1 MNHEY and CDR2 SVGEGT come from the germline V gene. Trimming removed 4 bases from V and 9 bases from J, with 10 bases in between. The CDR3 length is 13 residues. CDR3 coding DNA: TGTGCCAGCAGTTTTAGGGGGTCTTCACCCCTCCACTTT. Protein product: CASSFRGSSPLHF.

This clone has a single count. The chain recombines TRBV5-1 with TRBJ1-6; the D is unclear. The CDR3 has 16 residues. The germline V and J ends were trimmed by 0 bases and 7 bases, with 14 bases remaining between them. The germline gives CDR1 SGHRS, CDR2 YFSETQ. The DNA for the CDR3 is TGCGCCAGCAGCTTGGTACCCACCGAGGAGAATTCACCCCTCCACTTT. It specifies CASSLVPTEENSPLHF.

The J gene is TRBJ2-1, the V gene TRBV7-2; TRBD1 agrees at 7 bases. V lost 2 bases, J lost 5 bases, and 6 bases stayed unmatched. In germline, CDR1 is SGHTA, CDR2 FQGNSA. The CDR3 runs 15 residues. The CDR3 nucleotides read TGTGCCAGCAGCTTAAGGGGACAGCCCAACAATGAGCAGTTCTTC. Its protein product is CASSLRGQPNNEQFF.